One and the same sample provided the 32 T cell receptor beta chains below, sequenced in a study of response to subunit inactivated influenza vaccine. TCRdb ran MiXCR on the RT-PCR reads and lists one entry per CDR3 protein. The sample contains approximately 730,000 distinct CDR3 sequences, about 14% of which appear only once. Source: PBMCs from blood, taken 14 to 15 days before vaccination. The receptors derive from a man over 45 who received an inactivated influenza vaccine.

This clonotype was recorded a few times. The J gene is TRBJ2-7, the V gene TRBV30, with a weak D call TRBD1 (6 bases). The V end was cut by 3 bases, the J end by 3 bases, with 12 bases between. The CDR3 is 13 residues long. Germline-derived CDR1 and CDR2 are GTSNPN and SVGIG (reference sequence). CDR3 loop: CAWRQGTLYEQYF. DNA for the CDR3: TGTGCCTGGAGACAGGGAACCCTCTACGAGCAGTACTTC.

CDR3 in DNA: TGCAGTGCTAGGAGGCGGAGCTCCTACGAGCAGTACTTC. Protein product: CSARRRSSYEQYF. V usage is TRBV20-1 and J usage is TRBJ2-7; no clear D gene. The V gene's germline CDR1 is DFQATT and CDR2 SNEGSKA (reference sequence). V was shortened by 3 bases and J by 0 bases, with 9 bases between the two germline ends. This CDR3 region has 13 residues.

This clonotype appeared a few times. This chain connects TRBV11-2 to TRBJ2-1, with 10 bases that match TRBD1. Unmatched junction bases numbered 17, after V lost 5 bases and J lost 4 bases. CDR3 length: 19 amino acids. The germline V gene has CDR1 SGHAT and CDR2 FQNNGV. The chain's CDR3 is CASSPYVGRPGQGYNEQFF. The CDR3 nucleotides read TGTGCCAGCAGCCCTTATGTCGGTCGACCGGGACAGGGGTACAATGAGCAGTTCTTC.

This clonotype was picked up many times. V usage is TRBV7-3 and J usage is TRBJ2-3; 9 bases line up with TRBD2. The CDR3 sequence is 15 residues long. Looked up from germline, CDR1 is SGHTA and CDR2 is FQGTGA. After removal of 5 bases from V and 3 bases from J, the junction contained 6 bases not matched to a gene. The CDR3 sequence: CASSQTGLATDTQYF. The DNA for the CDR3 is TGTGCCAGCAGCCAAACGGGACTAGCAACAGATACGCAGTATTTT.

This clonotype was observed a handful of times. The chain employs TRBV11-2 and TRBJ2-4, with D possibly being TRBD2 (5 bases). The CDR3 sequence is 15 residues long. V dropped 3 bases and J dropped 0 bases, with 9 bases sitting between them. The germline V gene has CDR1 SGHAT and CDR2 FQNNGV. Here the CDR3 reads CASSFRGVAKNIQYF. The CDR3 region has the DNA TGTGCCAGCAGCTTTCGGGGAGTAGCCAAAAACATTCAGTACTTC.

There are a few counts of this clonotype. V usage is TRBV7-3 and J usage is TRBJ2-1, with 8 bases aligning to TRBD1. The germline CDR1 and CDR2 sequences are SGHTA and FQGTGA. This CDR3 is built from 16 residues. V dropped 1 base and J dropped 3; count of bases not matched to a gene: 5. The CDR3 region is CASSLNSGGLYNEQFF. CDR3 coding DNA: TGTGCCAGCAGCTTAAATTCAGGGGGCCTCTACAATGAGCAGTTCTTC. Combining the CDR3 with reference TRBV7-3 and TRBJ2-1 gives the whole variable domain GAGVSQTPSNKVTEKGKYVELRCDPISGHTALYWYRQSLGQGPEFLIYFQGTGAADDSGLPNDRFFAVRPEGSVSTLKIQRTERGDSAVYLCASSLNSGGLYNEQFFGPGTRLTVL.

The J gene is TRBJ2-3, the V gene TRBV6-2 or TRBV6-3, with D possibly called TRBD1 or TRBD2 (5 bases each). V was pared by 0 bases and J by 0 bases, with 13 bases between. Germline-derived CDR1 and CDR2 are MNHEY and SVGEGT. The CDR3 is 17 residues long. The CDR3 DNA follows: TGTGCCAGCAGTTACTCTACCGGGGCTTATAGCACAGATACGCAGTATTTT. Protein product: CASSYSTGAYSTDTQYF.

In this sample, this clonotype turned up a few times. V usage is TRBV13 and J usage is TRBJ2-1, with D possibly being TRBD2 (5 bases). Germline V gene sequence: CDR1 PRHDT, CDR2 FYEKMQ (reference sequence). The CDR3 consists of 15 residues. The V end lost 5 bases, the J end lost 3 bases, and 14 bases lay between the germline ends. Here the CDR3 DNA reads TGTGCCAGCAGCCTAGCCGGCCCCTACTACAATGAGCAGTTCTTC. Translating it yields CASSLAGPYYNEQFF.

This clonotype was found a few times. The chain uses TRBV12-3 or TRBV12-4 and TRBJ1-4; D might be TRBD1 (5 bases). V was trimmed by 5 bases and J by 5 bases, leaving 15 bases between them. CDR3 length: 15 amino acids. Here the CDR3 DNA reads TGTGCCAGCAGTCCCGCGGGACGGATCAATGAAAAACTGTTTTTT. Translation: CASSPAGRINEKLFF.

This clonotype was detected only a few times. CDR3 residues: CSARVQGPYGYTF. The CDR3 DNA follows: TGCAGTGCTAGAGTTCAGGGACCCTATGGCTACACCTTC. The chain has TRBV20-1 and TRBJ1-2; tentative D call: TRBD1 (5 bases). V was shortened by 1 base and J by 4 bases, with 10 bases between the two germline ends. The CDR3 totals 13 residues. CDR1 is DFQATT and CDR2 is SNEGSKA in the germline V gene (reference sequence).

The table lists this clonotype with many counts. This sequence joins TRBV7-9 and TRBJ2-5; D is uncertain. The CDR3 sequence is 15 residues long. Germline CDR1 and CDR2: SEHNR and FQNEAQ (reference sequence). V lost 2 bases and J lost 1, with 11 bases in between. Here the CDR3 DNA reads TGTGCCAGCAGCTTACCCCTGGGAATCCAAGAGACCCAGTACTTC. Its protein is CASSLPLGIQETQYF. The full variable domain, its missing parts supplied by reference TRBV7-9 and TRBJ2-5, is DTGVSQNPRHKITKRGQNVTFRCDPISEHNRLYWYRQTLGQGPEFLTYFQNEAQLEKSRLLSDRFSAERPKGSFSTLEIQRTEQGDSAMYLCASSLPLGIQETQYFGPGTRLLVL.

This clonotype came up a few times. The chain links TRBV6-2 or TRBV6-3 to TRBJ1-1; possibly TRBD1 for D (5 bases). Germline lookup yields CDR1 MNHEY and CDR2 SVGEGT. The CDR3 runs to 14 residues. Trimming left V 5 bases short and J 1 base short, with 11 bases between. The CDR3 sequence: CASSMTVGNTEAFF. Written as DNA, the CDR3 is TGTGCCAGCAGTATGACAGTGGGGAACACTGAAGCTTTCTTT.

The V call is TRBV7-9, the J call TRBJ2-2, with TRBD1 matching 8 bases. J was trimmed by 4 bases and V by 5 bases; bases with no gene match: 9. CDR1 and CDR2 from the germline V gene are SEHNR and FQNEAQ (reference sequence). The length of the CDR3 is 16 residues. CDR3 sequence reads: CASSPDRGSSTGELFF. The CDR3, as DNA: TGTGCCAGCAGCCCTGACAGGGGCAGTAGCACCGGGGAGCTGTTTTTT.

This clonotype was detected a few times. The chain combines TRBV28 with TRBJ1-4; D not resolved. Trimming took 2 bases from V and 7 from J, leaving 8 bases between them. The CDR3 consists of 13 residues. CDR1 and CDR2 (germline): MDHEN, SYDVKM. The CDR3 bases are TGTGCCAGCAGTTTAAGCAGGCCTGAAAAACTGTTTTTT. Its translation is CASSLSRPEKLFF. The complete variable domain, with remaining parts taken from reference TRBV28 and TRBJ1-4, reads DVKVTQSSRYLVKRTGEKVFLECVQDMDHENMFWYRQDPGLGLRLIYFSYDVKMKEKGDIPEGYSVSREKKERFSLILESASTNQTSMYLCASSLSRPEKLFFGSGTQLSVL.

Many counts were recorded for this clonotype. The V and J genes are TRBV7-9 and TRBJ2-5; no definite D call. The CDR3 sequence is 17 residues long. Per the germline V gene, CDR1 is SEHNR and CDR2 is FQNEAQ (reference sequence). The V end lost 1 base, the J end lost 3 bases, and 18 bases lay between the germline ends. CDR3 region: CASSLGALRLTEETQYF. CDR3 DNA: TGTGCCAGCAGCTTAGGTGCTCTGAGACTTACCGAAGAGACCCAGTACTTC.

This clonotype appeared many times. The V gene is TRBV7-2, the J gene TRBJ1-2, with a tentative D call TRBD1 (6 bases). The CDR3 length is 12 residues. The V end lost 4 bases, the J end lost 7 bases, and 10 bases lay between the germline ends. Per the germline V gene, CDR1 is SGHTA and CDR2 is FQGNSA. The CDR3 DNA is TGTGCCAGCAGCTCAGGGGTGGGTGGCTACACCTTC. Amino acids: CASSSGVGGYTF.

The chain carries TRBV12-3 or TRBV12-4 and TRBJ1-3; D possibly corresponds to TRBD1 (5 bases). V shed 6 bases and J shed 0 bases, with 18 bases lying between them. This CDR3 spans 17 amino acids. This CDR3 reads CASSSDEWGVSGNTIYF. For the CDR3, the DNA is TGTGCCAGCAGCTCTGATGAGTGGGGGGTCTCTGGAAACACCATATATTTT.

The chain carries TRBV7-6 and TRBJ1-4; D is unresolved. Trimming removed 5 bases at V and 3 bases at J, with 13 bases between. Per the germline V gene, CDR1 is SGHVS and CDR2 is FNYEAQ. This CDR3 is 15 amino acids long. The CDR3 DNA reads TGTGCCAGCAGCCAGGCCTCGGGGTCTAATGAAAAACTGTTTTTT. This gives the protein CASSQASGSNEKLFF. Full variable domain (remainder filled in from reference TRBV7-6 and TRBJ1-4): GAGVSQSPRYKVTKRGQDVALRCDPISGHVSLYWYRQALGQGPEFLTYFNYEAQQDKSGLPNDRFSAERPEGSISTLTIQRTEQRDSAMYRCASSQASGSNEKLFFGSGTQLSVL.

V is TRBV20-1 and J is TRBJ2-5, with TRBD1 matching over 7 bases. V shed 4 bases and J 4 bases; nucleotides not matched to a gene: 18. The CDR3 contains 17 residues. Looked up from germline, CDR1 is DFQATT and CDR2 is SNEGSKA (reference sequence). In DNA, the CDR3 is TGCAGTGCTATTAGATTTCAGGGGGTTACCCAAAGAGAGACCCAGTACTTC. It codes for CSAIRFQGVTQRETQYF.

V is TRBV20-1 and J is TRBJ2-3, with 8 bases lining up with TRBD2. The CDR3 consists of 14 residues. CDR1 DFQATT and CDR2 SNEGSKA come from the germline V gene (reference sequence). The trim removed 5 bases at V and 2 bases at J, leaving 6 bases unmatched. CDR3 protein: CSASVSGNTDTQYF. CDR3 bases: TGCAGTGCTTCGGTTAGCGGGAACACAGATACGCAGTATTTT.

This clonotype was observed a few times. The chain links TRBV12-3 or TRBV12-4 to TRBJ1-6; unclear D gene. The CDR3 consists of 13 residues. Between the trimmed V and J ends, which lost 6 bases and 7 bases, there was a span of 10 bases. The CDR3 is CASRLRENSPLHF. The CDR3 nucleotides are TGTGCCAGCAGACTTAGGGAGAATTCACCCCTCCACTTT.

The V call is TRBV2, the J call TRBJ2-5; 7 bases align to TRBD2. Per the germline V gene, CDR1 is SNHLY and CDR2 is FYNNEI. The ends lost 1 base at V and 5 bases at J; junction bases unmatched: 10. This CDR3 spans 16 amino acids. CDR3 nucleotides: TGTGCCAGCAGTGAAGGGACGGGAGGAATCGCGGAGACCCAGTACTTC. This translates into CASSEGTGGIAETQYF.

The gene calls are TRBV27 and TRBJ2-7; the D gene is possibly TRBD1 (6 bases). V was shortened by 0 bases and J by 0 bases, with 9 bases between the two germline ends. Per germline, CDR1 MNHEY and CDR2 SMNVEV (reference sequence). CDR3 size: 15 residues. The CDR3 is CASSLSGDTSYEQYF. The DNA for the CDR3 is TGTGCCAGCAGTTTATCGGGGGACACCTCCTACGAGCAGTACTTC.

This clonotype was detected ten times or more. V gene TRBV4-3 combines with J gene TRBJ1-5; 7 nucleotides agree with TRBD1. The CDR3 length is 16 residues. With 4 bases clipped from V and 5 bases from J, the junction kept 11 bases outside the gene matches. CDR1 is LGHNA, CDR2 YSLEER, per germline. The CDR3 bases are TGCGCCAGCAGCCGGACATACCGGGACAGAGATCAGCCCCAGCATTTT. Translated, it gives CASSRTYRDRDQPQHF.

This clonotype came up a few times. The CDR3 nucleotides are TGCAGTGCCAAGGACAGGGGGCTGACAGATACGCAGTATTTT. Translation gives CSAKDRGLTDTQYF. This chain uses TRBV20-1 with TRBJ2-3, with 11 bases lining up with TRBD1. V lost 6 bases to trimming and J lost 3 bases; unmatched junction nucleotides: 5. Germline V lookup: CDR1 DFQATT, CDR2 SNEGSKA (reference sequence). This CDR3 is 14 amino acids long.

The chain carries TRBV10-2 and TRBJ2-7, with a possible D match to TRBD1 (6 bases). CDR1 and CDR2 from the germline V gene are WSHSY and SAAADI. Trimming removed 0 bases from V and 2 bases from J, with 8 bases in between. The length of the CDR3 is 14 residues. CDR3 amino acids: CASSESRTAYEQYF. The CDR3 bases are TGCGCCAGCAGTGAGTCGAGGACAGCCTACGAGCAGTACTTC.

This clonotype was seen many times. The rearrangement links TRBV10-3 to TRBJ1-1; D is possibly TRBD1 (5 bases). Trimming left V 7 bases short and J 3 bases short, with 12 bases between. This CDR3 region has 13 residues. Germline V gene lookup returns CDR1 ENHRY and CDR2 SYGVKD. CDR3 nucleotides: TGTGCCATCATCGGGGACGGGTACACTGAAGCTTTCTTT. Translating gives CAIIGDGYTEAFF.

The chain combines TRBV15 with TRBJ2-1; D is perhaps TRBD1 (5 bases). Germline CDR1 is LNHNV and CDR2 is YYDKDF (reference sequence). The V and J ends lost 8 bases and 1 base respectively, with 18 bases between them. There are 16 residues in the CDR3. CDR3 loop: CATQNVDWTSYNEQFF. The CDR3 DNA reads TGTGCCACCCAGAACGTTGACTGGACATCCTACAATGAGCAGTTCTTC.

CDR3 region: CSVAQMNTEAFF. The CDR3 DNA follows: TGCAGCGTTGCACAGATGAACACTGAAGCTTTCTTT. V gene TRBV29-1 combines with J gene TRBJ1-1; the D is unclear. The CDR3 totals 12 residues. Per germline, CDR1 SQVTM and CDR2 ANQGSEA. Trimming took off 4 bases at V and 0 bases at J, with 6 bases between the two ends.

This clonotype came up a few times. The rearrangement uses TRBV11-2 and TRBJ2-1, with a tentative D call TRBD2 (6 bases). Between the trimmed V and J ends, which lost 5 bases and 3 bases, there was a span of 14 bases. The germline gives CDR1 SGHAT, CDR2 FQNNGV. The CDR3 is made up of 15 amino acids. In DNA, the CDR3 is TGTGCCAGCAGCCCGACTAGAGAGGTCTACAATGAGCAGTTCTTC. Translation: CASSPTREVYNEQFF.

This clonotype came up a few times. The chain links TRBV20-1 to TRBJ1-5, with a weak D call TRBD1 (5 bases). The ends were cut back, 6 bases at V and 4 bases at J, with 13 bases in the middle. The germline V gene encodes CDR1 DFQATT and CDR2 SNEGSKA (reference sequence). The CDR3 is 13 amino acids. CDR3 sequence: CSARGVRNQPQHF. In DNA, the CDR3 is TGCAGTGCGCGGGGGGTCAGGAATCAGCCCCAGCATTTT.

This clonotype has just a few counts. This rearrangement joins TRBV7-2 to TRBJ2-1; 14 nucleotides line up with TRBD2. The length of the CDR3 is 14 residues. Germline V lookup: CDR1 SGHTA, CDR2 FQGNSA. Trimming at V came to 11 bases and at J to 9 bases, leaving 9 bases not matched to a gene. The CDR3 loop reads CASGTSGSYGEQFF. The CDR3 nucleotides are TGTGCCTCCGGGACTAGCGGGAGTTACGGTGAGCAGTTCTTC.